One sample yielded the 16 T cell receptor beta chains listed below, sequenced in a study of T-cell reconstitution after alpha-beta-depleted transplantation in children. Unique molecular identifiers were used to barcode this TCRbeta library. One entry per CDR3 protein results from TCRdb running MiXCR on the PCR reads. The table records around 960,000 distinct CDR3 sequences, around 30% of them present only once. The specimen comprised PBMCs, mostly from graft donor cells, sampled 360 days after TCRalphabeta/CD19-depleted stem cell transplant. All receptors come from a boy in the first two years of life who had a stem cell transplant for SCID, so the T cells may come from the graft donor.

Note on this clonotype: The junction departs from the called germline gene at one end, perhaps through a read error. The chain carries TRBV7-9 and TRBJ2-1; D call uncertain. CDR3 length: 11 amino acids. Germline CDR1 is SEHNR and CDR2 is FQNEAQ (reference sequence). This CDR3 reads CASSNPRVLVF. The DNA for the CDR3 is TGTGCCAGCAGCAACCCCCGGGTTCTGGTCTTC.

There are a few counts of this clonotype. The chain employs TRBV28 and TRBJ2-1; D is possibly TRBD2 (6 bases). Germline V gene data show CDR1 as MDHEN and CDR2 as SYDVKM. The V end lost 6 bases, the J end lost 7 bases, and 19 bases lay between the germline ends. This CDR3 is built from 15 residues. The CDR3 protein is CASSPSGLPRNEQFF. The CDR3 bases are TGTGCCAGCAGCCCCTCGGGACTCCCGCGGAATGAGCAGTTCTTC.

This clonotype was counted a few times. CDR3 protein: CASSSGFLASGGEQFF. In DNA form, the CDR3 reads TGTGCCAGCAGCTCGGGGTTTCTAGCCTCAGGGGGTGAGCAGTTCTTC. This chain uses TRBV7-2 with TRBJ2-1; 7 positions agree with TRBD1. This CDR3 is built from 16 residues. V lost 4 bases to trimming and J lost 9 bases; unmatched junction nucleotides: 15. Germline V gene lookup returns CDR1 SGHTA and CDR2 FQGNSA.

This clonotype was counted only a few times. The rearrangement uses TRBV20-1 and TRBJ1-2, with D possibly being TRBD1 (6 bases). The CDR3 totals 13 residues. Germline loops: CDR1 DFQATT, CDR2 SNEGSKA (reference sequence). V was shortened by 5 bases and J by 8 bases, with 18 bases between the two germline ends. This CDR3 is CSARAPGGRGYTF. The CDR3 nucleotides are TGCAGTGCTCGAGCGCCGGGGGGGCGCGGCTACACCTTC.

The chain uses TRBV20-1 and TRBJ2-2; D not resolved. This CDR3 contains 14 residues. CDR1 DFQATT and CDR2 SNEGSKA come from the germline V gene (reference sequence). The V gene lost 3 bases and the J gene lost 0 bases, with 8 bases spanning the gap. In DNA form, the CDR3 reads TGCAGTGCTAGTTCCGTATCGAACACCGGGGAGCTGTTTTTT. This gives the protein CSASSVSNTGELFF.

This clonotype was counted at least ten times. This chain joins TRBV5-1 and TRBJ2-7; D ambiguous. The CDR3 extends over 13 amino acids. Trimming removed 0 bases at V and 2 bases at J, with 6 bases between. Germline V gives CDR1 SGHRS, CDR2 YFSETQ. CDR3 protein: CASSLVAAYEQYF. The CDR3 nucleotides are TGCGCCAGCAGCTTGGTGGCCGCCTACGAGCAGTACTTC.

This chain links TRBV5-1 with TRBJ1-1, with 7 bases aligning to TRBD1. Germline CDR1 reads SGHRS; CDR2 reads YFSETQ. V lost 0 bases and J lost 7; bases outside the gene matches: 9. The CDR3 has 15 residues. This chain's CDR3 is CASSLDPSRGLEAFF. The DNA for the CDR3 is TGCGCCAGCAGCTTGGACCCTTCAAGGGGGCTTGAAGCTTTCTTT. Drawing the rest from reference TRBV5-1 and TRBJ1-1, the complete variable domain is KAGVTQTPRYLIKTRGQQVTLSCSPISGHRSVSWYQQTPGQGLQFLFEYFSETQRNKGNFPGRFSGRQFSNSRSEMNVSTLELGDSALYLCASSLDPSRGLEAFFGQGTRLTVV.

The chain carries TRBV7-2 and TRBJ1-5, with D maybe TRBD1 (6 bases). The V gene's germline CDR1 is SGHTA and CDR2 FQGNSA. The CDR3 length is 14 residues. With 5 bases removed from V and 7 bases from J, the gap between germline ends came to 15 bases. CDR3 in DNA: TGTGCCAGCAGCGCGAACAGGGATGTACAGCCCCAGCATTTT. As protein: CASSANRDVQPQHF. The whole variable domain, remainder taken from reference TRBV7-2 and TRBJ1-5, is GAGVSQSPSNKVTEKGKDVELRCDPISGHTALYWYRQSLGQGLEFLIYFQGNSAPDKSGLPSDRFSAERTGGSVSTLTIQRTQQEDSAVYLCASSANRDVQPQHFGDGTRLSIL.

This clonotype occurred a few times. The chain recombines TRBV7-2 with TRBJ2-2; D gene unclear. The CDR3 runs 16 residues. Germline V gene data show CDR1 as SGHTA and CDR2 as FQGNSA. V was cut by 2 bases and J by 0 bases, with 10 bases left in between. The CDR3 DNA follows: TGTGCCAGCAGCTTATTAGGCCTCGCGAACACCGGGGAGCTGTTTTTT. Protein product: CASSLLGLANTGELFF.

This clonotype is a singleton in its sample. The genes are TRBV5-1 and TRBJ1-1; 8 positions agree with TRBD1. The CDR3 loop spans 18 amino acids. Germline V lookup: CDR1 SGHRS, CDR2 YFSETQ. V lost 0 bases, J lost 1 base, and 11 bases stayed unmatched. The DNA of the CDR3 is TGCGCCAGCAGCTTGGTATTGGGTAGGACAGGGTGGAACACTGAAGCTTTCTTT. Protein: CASSLVLGRTGWNTEAFF.

The genes are TRBV18 and TRBJ2-1; D remains unclear. V lost 4 bases, J lost 0 bases, and 7 bases lay in between. Germline V CDR1 and CDR2: KGHSH, LQKENI. The CDR3 spans 14 residues. The CDR3 nucleotides are TGTGCCAGCTCACATCCTAGCTCCTACAATGAGCAGTTCTTC. Its protein is CASSHPSSYNEQFF.

There are a few counts of this clonotype. The rearrangement joins TRBV29-1 to TRBJ1-1; maybe TRBD1 (6 bases). V lost 8 bases and J lost 4, with 14 bases in between. Germline lookup yields CDR1 SQVTM and CDR2 ANQGSEA. This CDR3 region has 12 residues. Here the CDR3 DNA reads TGCAGCATCACAAGGGGGAGCACTGAAGCTTTCTTT. Amino acids: CSITRGSTEAFF.

This chain joins TRBV10-3 and TRBJ1-5, with D perhaps TRBD1 (5 bases). V lost 2 bases to trimming and J lost 6 bases, with 11 bases between them. Germline values: CDR1 ENHRY, CDR2 SYGVKD. CDR3 length: 14 amino acids. The CDR3 is CAISEGRVGQPQHF. CDR3 DNA: TGTGCCATCAGTGAGGGCAGGGTGGGTCAGCCCCAGCATTTT.

This clonotype has just a few counts. The chain joins TRBV6-1 to TRBJ1-5; perhaps TRBD1 as D (5 bases). V was clipped by 5 bases and J by 7 bases, with 21 bases between them. This CDR3 has 16 residues. CDR1 MNHNS and CDR2 SASEGT come from the germline V gene. The CDR3 region is CASSPEGPLRGQPQHF. CDR3 DNA: TGTGCCAGCAGTCCCGAGGGACCCCTGAGAGGACAGCCCCAGCATTTT.

The chain joins TRBV20-1 to TRBJ1-1; 12 nucleotides line up with TRBD1. With V trimmed by 4 bases and J by 1 base, 7 bases remained unmatched. The CDR3 spans 16 residues. Germline CDR1 DFQATT, CDR2 SNEGSKA (reference sequence). Here the CDR3 reads CSAKGQGAQWNTEAFF. As DNA, the CDR3 is TGCAGTGCTAAGGGACAGGGGGCCCAATGGAACACTGAAGCTTTCTTT.

This clonotype has more than one count but fewer than ten. This chain connects TRBV6-1 to TRBJ2-2, with D perhaps matching TRBD2 (7 bases). V was trimmed by 8 bases and J by 5 bases, leaving 18 bases between them. CDR3 length: 15 residues. The germline V gene encodes CDR1 MNHNS and CDR2 SASEGT. The CDR3 spells CASSRGGVGTGELFF. Here the CDR3 DNA reads TGTGCCAGCTCGCGCGGGGGCGTCGGAACCGGGGAGCTGTTTTTT.